One and the same sample provided the 25 T cell receptor beta chains below, sequenced in a study of Ad26.COV2.S vaccination and SARS-CoV-2 variants (dated by TCRdb to the early 2020s). The intended sense of this specimen's treatment or condition label: 19 received Ad26.COV2.S at low or high dose, single or two shots; about 5 received placebo; per-sample allocation not given. Repertoires of vaccine and placebo recipients were sequenced from samples collected on day 63 after the first injection. Library preparation was by the immunoSEQ multiplex PCR assay. TCRdb limited this immuneACCESS table to in-frame rearrangements with V and J called. A share of clones is missing; checked studies link under half to unresolved V genes, and the rest is unexplained. This sample has a few hundred thousand clones in its table, and around four fifths of those were observed once. The top ten constitute around 7% of the sample.

The sample was peripheral blood, taken in a trial of Ad26.COV2.S vaccine versus placebo. These receptors were obtained from a person between 18 and 65 years old who received the Ad26.COV2.S COVID-19 vaccine or a placebo.

J is TRBJ2-1 and V is TRBV9, with TRBD1 matching over 10 bases. Per the germline V gene, CDR1 is SGDLS and CDR2 is YYNGEE. The CDR3 length is 14 residues. Losses at the gene ends were 10 bases for V and 4 bases for J; bases not matched to a gene: 8. For the CDR3, the DNA is TGTGCCGAGAGGGGGGACAGGGGATACAATGAGCAGTTCTTC. It specifies CAERGDRGYNEQFF.

This chain uses TRBV5-3 with TRBJ1-1; D not certain. TRBV5-3 is an ORF; its function is uncertain. V was trimmed by 3 bases and J by 3 bases, leaving 21 bases between them. The CDR3 runs 17 residues. The CDR3 sequence is CARSSSVAPSLDTEAFF. CDR3 bases: TGTGCCAGAAGCTCCAGTGTAGCCCCCTCCCTTGACACTGAAGCTTTCTTT.

The CDR3 spells CASSQVSGNTIYF. The CDR3 region has the DNA TGTGCCAGCAGCCAAGTATCTGGAAACACCATATATTTT. The chain has TRBV3-1 (or the pseudogene TRBV3-2) and TRBJ1-3; D unclear. Trimming left V 1 base short and J 1 base short, with 2 bases between. The CDR3 consists of 13 residues. Germline-derived CDR1 and CDR2 are LGHDT and YNNKEL (reference sequence).

The rearrangement uses TRBV27 and TRBJ1-1; the D is unclear. Per germline, CDR1 MNHEY and CDR2 SMNVEV (reference sequence). The CDR3 totals 13 residues. Trimming stripped 2 bases from V and 1 base from J, with 5 bases between. The CDR3: CASSLKGNTEAFF. Written as DNA, the CDR3 is TGTGCCAGCAGTTTAAAGGGGAACACTGAAGCTTTCTTT.

As regards this clone: A read error may account for a junction end that differs from germline. This chain connects TRBV5-5 to TRBJ1-2; TRBD1 might be the D (6 bases). The CDR3 is made up of 14 amino acids. Germline CDR1 SGHKS, CDR2 YYEKEE (reference sequence). The CDR3 DNA reads as TGTGCCAGCACCTTGGGAGGGGGTCTCTATGGCTACACCTTC. Its protein is CASTLGGGLYGYTF.

The chain has TRBV15 and TRBJ1-5; D call uncertain. Trimming cost V 5 bases and J 4 bases, with 6 bases left between them. Per germline, CDR1 LNHNV and CDR2 YYDKDF (reference sequence). The CDR3 totals 12 residues. The CDR3 here is CATSWGNQPQHF. The CDR3 nucleotides are TGTGCCACCAGCTGGGGAAATCAGCCCCAGCATTTT.

The chain is built from TRBV21-1 and TRBJ1-5; whether TRBD1, the table's D call, matches the DNA was not checked. TRBV21-1 is a listed pseudogene. This CDR3 has 16 amino acids. For the CDR3, the DNA is TGTGCCAGCAGCAAATGTAAGGGGGCGCGAAATCAGCCCCAGCATTTT. It is translated as CASSKCKGARNQPQHF.

The count of this clone is one. The chain is built from TRBV7-2 and TRBJ2-7, with 8 positions matching TRBD2. The CDR3 is 17 amino acids. The V segment lost 5 bases and the J segment 0 bases; nucleotides outside the gene matches: 12. Germline lookup yields CDR1 SGHTA and CDR2 FQGNSA. CDR3 sequence reads: CASSPRRGGRSSYEQYF. CDR3 sequence (DNA): TGTGCCAGCAGCCCTAGGCGGGGCGGGAGGAGCTCCTACGAGCAGTACTTC.

The CDR3 loop reads CASSDRDCSYEQYF. Here the CDR3 DNA reads TGTGCCAGCAGCGACCGGGACTGCTCCTACGAGCAGTACTTC. V is TRBV21-1 and J is TRBJ2-7; TRBD2, the table's D call, was not compared with the DNA. TRBV21-1 is a pseudogene. The CDR3 extends over 14 amino acids.

V and J are TRBV12-5 and TRBJ1-1, with D unresolved. V gave up 5 bases and J gave up 8 bases, with 18 bases separating them. The germline V gene has CDR1 LGHNT and CDR2 FRNRAP. CDR3 size: 14 residues. CDR3 bases: TGTGCTAGTGGTCCGAAGGGCCCCCTAATCGAAGCTTTCTTT. Translating it yields CASGPKGPLIEAFF.

The chain recombines TRBV24-1 with TRBJ2-2; TRBD2 is a possible D gene (5 bases). V shed 10 bases and J shed 6 bases, with 20 bases lying between them. This CDR3 region has 15 residues. Germline V lookup: CDR1 KGHDR, CDR2 SFDVKD. CDR3 DNA: TGTGCCACAGCGCGGGTGACCGGCGGGCCCGGGGAGCTGTTTTTT. Its translation is CATARVTGGPGELFF.

The chain joins TRBV9 to TRBJ2-1; 10 bases line up with TRBD1. The junction had 2 bases not matched to a gene; V was cut back by 3 bases and J by 2 bases. The CDR3 has 15 amino acids. CDR1 and CDR2 from the germline V gene are SGDLS and YYNGEE. The CDR3 loop is CASSAGQGTYNEQFF. As DNA, the CDR3 is TGTGCCAGCAGCGCGGGACAGGGGACCTACAATGAGCAGTTCTTC. The full variable domain, rest sourced from reference TRBV9 and TRBJ2-1, is DSGVTQTPKHLITATGQRVTLRCSPRSGDLSVYWYQQSLDQGLQFLIQYYNGEERAKGNILERFSAQQFPDLHSELNLSSLELGDSALYFCASSAGQGTYNEQFFGPGTRLTVL.

The V call is TRBV19, the J call TRBJ2-7; TRBD2 matches at 7 bases. Germline V lookup: CDR1 LNHDA, CDR2 SQIVND (reference sequence). J was trimmed by 1 base and V by 5 bases; bases with no gene match: 14. The CDR3 length is 17 residues. Written as DNA, the CDR3 is TGTGCCAGTAGTTCCTCCGGGGCGGGAGTAAGGTCCTACGAGCAGTACTTC. This gives the protein CASSSSGAGVRSYEQYF.

The chain combines TRBV12-3 or TRBV12-4 with TRBJ1-2; D not resolved. V was shortened by 5 bases and J by 6 bases, with 10 bases between the two germline ends. CDR3 size: 12 residues. The CDR3 DNA sequence: TGTGCCAGCAGTCACAGAGGGCATGGCTACACCTTC. It codes for CASSHRGHGYTF.

This chain links TRBV9 with TRBJ1-1; no firm D call. Trimming cost V 4 bases and J 1 base, with 14 bases left between them. This CDR3 comprises 15 residues. Germline V gene data show CDR1 as SGDLS and CDR2 as YYNGEE. CDR3 amino acids: CASSPGQIRNTEAFF. The CDR3 DNA is TGTGCCAGCAGCCCTGGTCAAATAAGGAACACTGAAGCTTTCTTT.

This chain uses TRBV27 with TRBJ2-7, with D unclear. CDR1 MNHEY and CDR2 SMNVEV come from the germline V gene (reference sequence). The CDR3 loop spans 13 amino acids. V was cut by 5 bases and J by 4 bases, with 12 bases left in between. The CDR3 DNA follows: TGTGCCAGCAGTCACGCCGCCGATTACGAGCAGTACTTC. Its translation: CASSHAADYEQYF.

This chain joins TRBV5-6 and TRBJ2-1; D is ambiguous. This CDR3 is built from 16 residues. The V gene's germline CDR1 is SGHDT and CDR2 YYEEEE. V was cut by 2 bases and J by 0 bases, with 12 bases left in between. Written as DNA, the CDR3 is TGTGCCAGCAGCTTTTTGGCTCTAGGCTCCTACAATGAGCAGTTCTTC. Residues: CASSFLALGSYNEQFF.

V gene TRBV7-3 combines with J gene TRBJ2-2; 8 bases agree with TRBD2. Losses at the gene ends were 11 bases for V and 1 base for J; bases not matched to a gene: 9. The germline V gene has CDR1 SGHTA and CDR2 FQGTGA. The CDR3 runs 15 residues. The CDR3 DNA follows: TGTGCCTCCCGACCGGGAGGGCAGAACACCGGGGAGCTGTTTTTT. Protein sequence: CASRPGGQNTGELFF.

The chain couples TRBV9 to TRBJ1-6; a possible D gene is TRBD1 (5 bases). CDR1 and CDR2 (germline): SGDLS, YYNGEE. V lost 2 bases and J lost 5, with 5 bases in between. The CDR3 is 13 residues long. CDR3 DNA: TGTGCCAGCAGCGTCAGGGATAATTCACCCCTCCACTTT. Translating it yields CASSVRDNSPLHF.

With regard to this clone: The sample carries other DNA sequences with the same CDR3. V is TRBV5-1 and J is TRBJ1-1; D ambiguous. The germline V and J ends were trimmed by 0 bases and 1 base, with 7 bases remaining between them. CDR1 is SGHRS and CDR2 is YFSETQ in the germline V gene. This CDR3 has 14 residues. The CDR3 sequence is CASSLVGRNTEAFF. The CDR3 nucleotides read TGCGCCAGCAGCTTGGTGGGGAGGAACACTGAAGCTTTCTTT.

The rearrangement joins TRBV2 to TRBJ2-5; no clear D. V lost 2 bases and J lost 0, with 7 bases in between. The germline gives CDR1 SNHLY, CDR2 FYNNEI. This CDR3 spans 14 amino acids. CDR3 in amino acids: CASSELEYQETQYF. The CDR3, as DNA: TGTGCCAGCAGTGAATTGGAGTACCAAGAGACCCAGTACTTC.

The chain uses TRBV2 and TRBJ2-6; D perhaps matches TRBD1 (6 bases). From germline, CDR1 is SNHLY and CDR2 FYNNEI. The germline V and J ends were trimmed by 8 bases and 4 bases, with 12 bases remaining between them. The length of the CDR3 is 14 residues. The CDR3 region is CASGQNPGANVLTF. The CDR3 DNA sequence: TGTGCCAGCGGACAGAATCCGGGGGCCAACGTCCTGACTTTC. Combining the CDR3 with reference TRBV2 and TRBJ2-6 gives the whole variable domain EPEVTQTPSHQVTQMGQEVILRCVPISNHLYFYWYRQILGQKVEFLVSFYNNEISEKSEIFDDQFSVERPDGSNFTLKIRSTKLEDSAMYFCASGQNPGANVLTFGAGSRLTVL.

This clone was observed a single time. This chain connects TRBV15 to TRBJ1-2; D is ambiguous. Per the germline V gene, CDR1 is LNHNV and CDR2 is YYDKDF (reference sequence). The CDR3 loop spans 13 amino acids. V was cut by 0 bases and J by 4 bases, with 6 bases left in between. CDR3 residues: CATSRDDTYGYTF. Written as DNA, the CDR3 is TGTGCCACCAGCAGAGATGACACCTATGGCTACACCTTC.

This chain uses TRBV18 with TRBJ2-7; tentatively, D is TRBD2 (6 bases). Germline-derived CDR1 and CDR2 are KGHSH and LQKENI. This CDR3 is built from 15 residues. V was shortened by 4 bases and J by 4 bases, with 17 bases between the two germline ends. The CDR3 protein is CASSRNPGSGYEQYF. The CDR3 DNA reads TGTGCCAGCTCACGAAATCCAGGTAGCGGTTACGAGCAGTACTTC.

The V gene is TRBV7-3, the J gene TRBJ2-2; 10 nucleotides align to TRBD1. V dropped 5 bases and J dropped 6; count of bases not matched to a gene: 9. CDR1 SGHTA and CDR2 FQGTGA come from the germline V gene. This CDR3 comprises 16 residues. CDR3 sequence (DNA): TGTGCCAGCAGCCCGCGACAGGGGGCAGTAGCCGGGGAGCTGTTTTTT. It codes for CASSPRQGAVAGELFF.